Listed below are T cell receptor beta chains from one sample, sequenced in a study of early T cells in non-severe SARS-CoV-2 infection. TCRdb processed the 5' RACE reads anew with MiXCR; each CDR3 protein has one entry. Here the sample spans fewer than 45,000 distinct CDR3 sequences, almost 6% being singletons. The sample taken for sequencing was whole blood. The receptors derive from an adult who was a healthcare worker with PCR-confirmed SARS-CoV-2 infection or an uninfected control (not recorded which). CDR3s include the opening cysteine and the closing phenylalanine or tryptophan. D genes are given only for firm matches. Some rows have no size entry. The others give once, few or many, or a class for an expanded clone.

cdr3_aa cdr3_nt d_call v_call clone_size j_call
CASILGPKADTQYF TGTGCCAGCATATTGGGGCCGAAAGCAGATACGCAGTATTTT - TRBV2 many TRBJ2-3
CASSPRTGTEAFF TGTGCCAGCAGCCCACGGACGGGGACTGAAGCTTTCTTT - TRBV7-2 - TRBJ1-1
CASSLFGTGGTNYGYTF TGTGCCAGCAGTTTATTCGGGACAGGGGGAACTAACTATGGCTACACCTTC TRBD1 TRBV27 many TRBJ1-2
CASSQEGYSNQPQHF TGCGCCAGCAGCCAAGAAGGTTATAGCAATCAGCCCCAGCATTTT - TRBV4-1 few TRBJ1-5
CASSPGGAQGYGYTF TGTGCCAGCAGCCCTGGTGGGGCCCAAGGCTATGGCTACACCTTC - TRBV28 many TRBJ1-2
CASSQSGTGSYNEQFF TGTGCCAGCAGCCAATCAGGGACGGGCTCCTACAATGAGCAGTTCTTC - TRBV3-1 - TRBJ2-1
CASSQLTANNSPLHF TGTGCCAGCAGCCAACTGACCGCAAATAATTCACCCCTCCACTTT - TRBV4-2 many TRBJ1-6
CASSPINRQDLLYGYTF TGTGCCAGCTCACCAATAAATAGGCAGGATCTACTCTATGGCTACACCTTC - TRBV18 many TRBJ1-2
CASSYAHTYEQYF TGTGCCAGCAGTTACGCACACACCTACGAGCAGTACTTC - TRBV6-5 many TRBJ2-7
CASSLLASGNNEQFF TGCGCCAGCAGCTTGTTGGCTAGCGGGAACAATGAGCAGTTCTTC TRBD2 TRBV5-1 many TRBJ2-1
CASSGSSGGSVYNEQFF TGTGCCAGCAGCGGGAGTAGCGGGGGGAGCGTCTACAATGAGCAGTTCTTC TRBD2 TRBV5-4 many TRBJ2-1
CASTALAGGPKELFF TGTGCCAGCACCGCACTAGCGGGGGGGCCTAAGGAGCTGTTTTTT TRBD2 TRBV6-2/TRBV6-3 once TRBJ2-2
CASSRGTASSYNEQFF TGTGCCAGCAGCCGCGGGACAGCTAGCTCCTACAATGAGCAGTTCTTC - TRBV28 many TRBJ2-1
CASSNPDRSSYEQYF TGTGCCAGCAGTAACCCGGACAGGAGCTCCTACGAGCAGTACTTC TRBD1 TRBV27 many TRBJ2-7
CATSDQGAEAFF TGTGCCACCAGTGATCAGGGGGCTGAAGCTTTCTTT TRBD1 TRBV24-1 many TRBJ1-1
CAWGIWSGANVLTF TGTGCCTGGGGGATATGGTCTGGGGCCAACGTCCTGACTTTC - TRBV30 many TRBJ2-6
CASSAQGILGNTIYF TGCGCCAGCAGTGCCCAGGGGATTCTTGGAAACACCATATATTTT - TRBV10-1 many TRBJ1-3
CASSLASGSYNEQFF TGCGCCAGCAGCTTGGCTAGCGGGTCCTACAATGAGCAGTTCTTC TRBD2 TRBV5-1 many TRBJ2-1
CASSRTRRGTMNTGELFF TGTGCCAGCAGCAGAACTCGCAGGGGCACTATGAACACCGGGGAGCTGTTTTTT - TRBV11-1 many TRBJ2-2
CASSPNGQGLISGNTIYF TGTGCCAGCAGCCCGAACGGACAGGGGCTGATCTCTGGAAACACCATATATTTT TRBD1 TRBV7-9 many TRBJ1-3
CASSLGPGGKQETQYF TGTGCCAGCAGCTTAGGGCCCGGGGGGAAACAAGAGACCCAGTACTTC TRBD2 TRBV7-2 many TRBJ2-5
CSASVSSGVMVDEQFF TGCAGTGCTAGCGTCTCTAGCGGTGTCATGGTAGATGAGCAGTTCTTC TRBD2 TRBV20-1 many TRBJ2-1
CASSLTDQPQHF TGTGCCAGCTCACTTACTGATCAGCCCCAGCATTTT - TRBV18 few TRBJ1-5
CASRRRNEQYF TGTGCCAGCAGACGACGGAACGAGCAGTACTTC - TRBV6-5 many TRBJ2-7
CASSSERDTQYF TGCGCCAGCAGCTCCGAAAGGGATACGCAGTATTTT - TRBV5-1 many TRBJ2-3
CATSDLRLGMGNEQFF TGTGCCACCAGTGATTTGCGACTTGGGATGGGCAATGAGCAGTTCTTC - TRBV24-1 many TRBJ2-1
CASSLGLAEREYEQYF TGTGCCAGCAGCTTGGGACTAGCGGAAAGGGAGTACGAGCAGTACTTC TRBD2 TRBV13 many TRBJ2-7
CASNQQRPSGRNEQFF TGTGCCAGCAACCAACAGAGGCCTAGCGGGAGGAATGAGCAGTTCTTC TRBD2 TRBV6-5 - TRBJ2-1
CASSWDSAPYNSPLHF TGCGCCAGCAGTTGGGACAGCGCGCCCTATAATTCACCCCTCCACTTT TRBD1 TRBV5-1 many TRBJ1-6
CASSFSDAEAFF TGTGCCAGCAGTTTTTCCGACGCCGAAGCTTTCTTT - TRBV12-3/TRBV12-4 many TRBJ1-1
CSARGKTMWNTQYF TGCAGTGCTAGGGGAAAGACGATGTGGAATACGCAGTATTTT - TRBV20-1 many TRBJ2-3
CASSLARLTQYF TGTGCCAGCAGCTTGGCCCGGTTGACGCAGTACTTC - TRBV7-2 many TRBJ2-7
CASSQDPGTVSYNEQFF TGCGCCAGCAGCCAAGACCCGGGGACAGTCTCCTACAATGAGCAGTTCTTC TRBD1 TRBV4-1 many TRBJ2-1
CASSEVKGKQPQHF TGCGCCAGCAGTGAGGTTAAGGGAAAACAGCCCCAGCATTTT - TRBV10-2 few TRBJ1-5
CASSLTQGIPSTDTQYF TGTGCCAGCAGCCTAACCCAGGGAATACCTAGCACAGATACGCAGTATTTT - TRBV7-2 - TRBJ2-3
CASSLEGLAGKDTQYF TGTGCCAGCAGCTTGGAGGGGCTAGCGGGGAAAGATACGCAGTATTTT TRBD2 TRBV5-6 many TRBJ2-3
CASTPRYGETQYF TGTGCCAGCACCCCGAGGTACGGGGAGACCCAGTACTTC - TRBV11-1 - TRBJ2-5
CASSFVSLVGTGELFF TGCGCCAGCAGCTTCGTCTCCCTAGTGGGCACCGGGGAGCTGTTTTTT - TRBV5-1 - TRBJ2-2
CASSYGRGQFNEKLFF TGTGCCAGCAGTTACGGGAGGGGGCAATTTAATGAAAAACTGTTTTTT TRBD1 TRBV6-5 many TRBJ1-4
CSARGDSQGTQHF TGCAGTGCTAGGGGGGACTCACAAGGAACCCAGCATTTT - TRBV20-1 many TRBJ1-5
CSAGGNTEAFF TGCAGTGCTGGAGGGAACACTGAAGCTTTCTTT - TRBV20-1 many TRBJ1-1
CASSPRTGNNSPLHF TGCGCCAGCAGCCCGCGGACAGGCAATAATTCACCCCTCCACTTT TRBD1 TRBV5-1 many TRBJ1-6
CASSEARGQYF TGTGCCAGCAGTGAGGCCCGGGGCCAGTACTTC - TRBV6-2/TRBV6-3 many TRBJ2-5
CATARSAGAGTDTQYF TGTGCCACAGCAAGGTCTGCGGGAGCGGGCACAGATACGCAGTATTTT TRBD2 TRBV24-1 many TRBJ2-3
CASSIDQVPQGHNEQFF TGTGCCAGTAGTATAGATCAGGTCCCACAGGGCCACAATGAGCAGTTCTTC - TRBV19 many TRBJ2-1
CASGLVHSGANVLTF TGTGCTAGTGGTCTCGTCCACTCTGGGGCCAACGTCCTGACTTTC - TRBV12-5 many TRBJ2-6
CSAFTTLSYNEQFF TGCAGTGCTTTTACTACCCTTTCCTACAATGAGCAGTTCTTC - TRBV20-1 - TRBJ2-1
CASSSVEDRLEKLFF TGTGCCAGCAGTTCCGTCGAGGACAGGCTTGAAAAACTGTTTTTT TRBD1 TRBV5-6 many TRBJ1-4
CASSLLGTGGRETQYF TGTGCCAGCAGCCTACTCGGGACAGGGGGCCGAGAGACCCAGTACTTC TRBD1 TRBV7-2 - TRBJ2-5
CATSDTGGENTEAFF TGTGCCACCAGTGACACCGGAGGGGAAAACACTGAAGCTTTCTTT - TRBV24-1 many TRBJ1-1
CASAQLGFYEQYF TGTGCCAGTGCCCAGCTGGGGTTCTACGAGCAGTACTTC - TRBV19 many TRBJ2-7
CASSLQIYTDTQYF TGTGCCAGCAGCTTGCAGATTTACACAGATACGCAGTATTTT - TRBV5-8 many TRBJ2-3
CASSQVLGGLYEQYF TGTGCCAGCAGCCAAGTATTAGGCGGACTGTACGAGCAGTACTTC - TRBV4-2 many TRBJ2-7
CASSTGQGANQPQHF TGTGCCAGCAGCACGGGACAGGGGGCAAATCAGCCCCAGCATTTT TRBD1 TRBV7-6 many TRBJ1-5
CASSTHGTGGDQPQHF TGTGCCAGCAGTACACACGGGACAGGGGGAGATCAGCCCCAGCATTTT TRBD1 TRBV28 few TRBJ1-5
CASSLVDSPETKNIQYF TGTGCCAGCAGCTTGGTGGACAGCCCTGAGACCAAAAACATTCAGTACTTC - TRBV5-4 many TRBJ2-4